This T cell receptor (beta chain) was captured in a study of post-analysis software for immune sequencing data. At the level of the study: The study covered relapsing-remitting, secondary progressive and progressive-relapsing courses of multiple sclerosis. Whole-study findings and limits: Compared against controls, patients with multiple sclerosis displayed significantly lower normalized Chao1 diversity. Patients used five TRBV segments, including TRBV5-6, TRBV5-1 and TRBV20-1, more often than controls.

On this clonotype: Its target is unknown.

With 1 base clipped from V and 5 bases from J, the junction kept 2 bases outside the gene matches. The CDR3 totals 15 residues. Per the germline V gene, CDR1 is DFQATT and CDR2 is SNEGSKA (reference sequence). Unique molecular identifiers tagged the TCR beta cDNA libraries. TCRdb used MiXCR to reprocess the PCR reads, holding one entry per CDR3 protein. The table shows approximately 660,000 distinct CDR3 sequences, with over 45% occurring only once. This sequence was found in a girl aged 2 to 10 with multiple sclerosis. Input material: blood. The chain has TRBV20-1 and TRBJ2-1, with 13 nucleotides matching TRBD2. The DNA of the CDR3 is TGCAGTGCTAGAGGGGGACTAGCGGGGAACAATGAGCAGTTCTTC. Translated: CSARGGLAGNNEQFF.